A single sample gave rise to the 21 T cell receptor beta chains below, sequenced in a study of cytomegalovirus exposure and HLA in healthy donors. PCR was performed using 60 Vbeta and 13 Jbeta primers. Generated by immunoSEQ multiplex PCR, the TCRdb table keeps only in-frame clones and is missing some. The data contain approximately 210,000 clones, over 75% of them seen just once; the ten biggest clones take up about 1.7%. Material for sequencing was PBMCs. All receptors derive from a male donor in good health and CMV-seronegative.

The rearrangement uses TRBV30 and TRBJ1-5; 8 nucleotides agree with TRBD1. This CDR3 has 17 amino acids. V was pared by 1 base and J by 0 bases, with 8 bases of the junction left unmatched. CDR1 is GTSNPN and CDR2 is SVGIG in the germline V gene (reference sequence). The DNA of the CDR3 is TGTGCCTGGAGTGGGACAGGGTGGGGGTATAGCAATCAGCCCCAGCATTTT. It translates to CAWSGTGWGYSNQPQHF.

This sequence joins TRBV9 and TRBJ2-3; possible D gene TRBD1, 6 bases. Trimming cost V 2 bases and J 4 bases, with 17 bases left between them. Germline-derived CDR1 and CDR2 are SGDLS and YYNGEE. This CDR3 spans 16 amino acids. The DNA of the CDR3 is TGTGCCAGCAGCGTCAGTTACAGGGTAGGCTCAGATACGCAGTATTTT. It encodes CASSVSYRVGSDTQYF.

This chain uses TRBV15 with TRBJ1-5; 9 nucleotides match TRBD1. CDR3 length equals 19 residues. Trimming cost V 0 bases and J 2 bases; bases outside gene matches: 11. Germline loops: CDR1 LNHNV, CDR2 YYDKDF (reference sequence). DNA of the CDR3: TGTGCCACCAGCAGAGACTTAAGGGGACAGGGCGGAGGCAATCAGCCCCAGCATTTT. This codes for CATSRDLRGQGGGNQPQHF.

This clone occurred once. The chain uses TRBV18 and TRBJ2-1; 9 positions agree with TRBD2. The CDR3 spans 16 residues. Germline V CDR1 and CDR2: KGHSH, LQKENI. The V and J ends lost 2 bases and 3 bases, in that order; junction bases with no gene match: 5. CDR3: CASSPTLTSGYNEQFF. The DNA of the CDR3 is TGTGCCAGCTCACCAACCCTGACTAGCGGCTACAATGAGCAGTTCTTC.

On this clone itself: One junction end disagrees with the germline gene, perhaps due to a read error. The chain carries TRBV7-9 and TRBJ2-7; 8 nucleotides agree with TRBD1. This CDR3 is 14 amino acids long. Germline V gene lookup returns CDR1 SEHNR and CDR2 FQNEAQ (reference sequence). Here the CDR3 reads CSSTPGTGHYEQYF. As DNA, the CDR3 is TGTTCCAGCACCCCCGGGACAGGCCACTACGAGCAGTACTTC.

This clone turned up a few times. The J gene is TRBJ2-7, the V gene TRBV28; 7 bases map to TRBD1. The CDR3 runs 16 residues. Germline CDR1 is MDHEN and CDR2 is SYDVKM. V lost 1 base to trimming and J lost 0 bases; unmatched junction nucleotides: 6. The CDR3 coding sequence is TGTGCCAGCAGTTTATTTACGGACAGGAGCTCCTACGAGCAGTACTTC. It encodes CASSLFTDRSSYEQYF.

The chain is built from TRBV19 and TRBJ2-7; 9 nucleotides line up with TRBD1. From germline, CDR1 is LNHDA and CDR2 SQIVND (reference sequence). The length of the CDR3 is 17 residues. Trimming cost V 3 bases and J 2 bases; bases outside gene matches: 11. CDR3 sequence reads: CASSITGGRFYPYEQYF. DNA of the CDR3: TGTGCCAGTAGTATCACAGGGGGCCGATTCTATCCCTACGAGCAGTACTTC.

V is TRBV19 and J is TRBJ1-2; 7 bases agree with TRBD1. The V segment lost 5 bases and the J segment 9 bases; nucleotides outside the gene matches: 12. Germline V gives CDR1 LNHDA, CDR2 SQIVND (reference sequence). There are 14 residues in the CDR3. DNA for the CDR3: TGTGCCAGTAGTGGGGGACAGATCCTACCCCGCTACACCTTC. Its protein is CASSGGQILPRYTF.

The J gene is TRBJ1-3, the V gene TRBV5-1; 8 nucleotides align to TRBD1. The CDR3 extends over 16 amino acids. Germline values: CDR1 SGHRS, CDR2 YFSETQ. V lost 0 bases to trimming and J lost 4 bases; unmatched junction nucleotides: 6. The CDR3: CASSLGPGQAGNTIYF. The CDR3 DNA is TGCGCCAGCAGCTTGGGGCCGGGACAGGCAGGAAACACCATATATTTT.

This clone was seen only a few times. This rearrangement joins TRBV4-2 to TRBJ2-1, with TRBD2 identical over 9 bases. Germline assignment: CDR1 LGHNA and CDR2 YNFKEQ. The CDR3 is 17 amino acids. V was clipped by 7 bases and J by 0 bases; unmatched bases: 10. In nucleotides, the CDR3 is TGTGCCAGCACTCCCGGAGCGGGGGGCAGCTCCTACAATGAGCAGTTCTTC. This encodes CASTPGAGGSSYNEQFF.

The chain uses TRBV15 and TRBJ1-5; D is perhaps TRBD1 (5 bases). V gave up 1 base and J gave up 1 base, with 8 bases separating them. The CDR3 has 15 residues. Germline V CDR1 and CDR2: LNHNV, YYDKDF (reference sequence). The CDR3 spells CATSRVQASNQPQHF. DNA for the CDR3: TGTGCCACCAGCAGAGTACAGGCGAGCAATCAGCCCCAGCATTTT.

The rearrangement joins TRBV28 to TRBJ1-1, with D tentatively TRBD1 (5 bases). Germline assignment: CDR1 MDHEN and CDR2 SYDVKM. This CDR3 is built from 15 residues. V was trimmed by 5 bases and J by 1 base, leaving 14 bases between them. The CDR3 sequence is CASSLTSTANTEAFF. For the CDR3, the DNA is TGTGCCAGCAGTCTCACCTCGACAGCGAACACTGAAGCTTTCTTT.

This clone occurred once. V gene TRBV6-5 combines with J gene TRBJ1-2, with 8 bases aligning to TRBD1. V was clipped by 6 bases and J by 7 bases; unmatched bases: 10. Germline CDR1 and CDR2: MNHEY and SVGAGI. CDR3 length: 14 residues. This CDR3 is CASSRRGQGSGYTF. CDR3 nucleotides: TGTGCCAGCAGCCGCCGAGGACAGGGCAGTGGCTACACCTTC.

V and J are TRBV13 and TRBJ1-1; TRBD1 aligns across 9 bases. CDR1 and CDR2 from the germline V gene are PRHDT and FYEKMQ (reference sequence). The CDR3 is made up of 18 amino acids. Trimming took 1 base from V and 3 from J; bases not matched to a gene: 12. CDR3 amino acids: CASSLEMGTGTGHTEAFF. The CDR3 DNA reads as TGTGCCAGCAGCTTAGAAATGGGTACCGGGACAGGGCACACTGAAGCTTTCTTT.

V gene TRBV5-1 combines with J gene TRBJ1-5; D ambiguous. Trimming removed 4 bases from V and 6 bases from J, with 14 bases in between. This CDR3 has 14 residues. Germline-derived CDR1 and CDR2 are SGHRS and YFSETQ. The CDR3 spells CASSPRGLGQPQHF. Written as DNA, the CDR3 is TGCGCCAGCAGCCCCCGGGGTTTGGGTCAGCCCCAGCATTTT. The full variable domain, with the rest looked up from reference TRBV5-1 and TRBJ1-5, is KAGVTQTPRYLIKTRGQQVTLSCSPISGHRSVSWYQQTPGQGLQFLFEYFSETQRNKGNFPGRFSGRQFSNSRSEMNVSTLELGDSALYLCASSPRGLGQPQHFGDGTRLSIL.

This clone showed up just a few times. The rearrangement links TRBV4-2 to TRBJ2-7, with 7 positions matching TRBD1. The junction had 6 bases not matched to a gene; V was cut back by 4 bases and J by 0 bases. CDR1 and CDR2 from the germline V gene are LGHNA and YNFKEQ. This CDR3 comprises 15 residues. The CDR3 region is CASSPTSGGSYEQYF. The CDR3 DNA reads TGTGCCAGCAGCCCAACGTCAGGGGGCTCCTACGAGCAGTACTTC.

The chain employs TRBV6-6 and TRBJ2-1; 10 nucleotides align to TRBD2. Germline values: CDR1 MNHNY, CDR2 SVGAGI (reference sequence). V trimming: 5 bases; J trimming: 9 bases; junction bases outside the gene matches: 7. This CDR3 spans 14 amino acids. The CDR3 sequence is CASSPGTSVTEQFF. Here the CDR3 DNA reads TGTGCCAGCAGTCCCGGGACTAGCGTCACTGAGCAGTTCTTC.

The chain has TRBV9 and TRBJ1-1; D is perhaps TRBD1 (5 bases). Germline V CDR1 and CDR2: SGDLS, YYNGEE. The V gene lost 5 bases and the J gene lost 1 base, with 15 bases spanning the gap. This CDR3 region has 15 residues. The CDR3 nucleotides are TGTGCCAGCAGAGCCTCGGGGGTGGCGAACACTGAAGCTTTCTTT. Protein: CASRASGVANTEAFF. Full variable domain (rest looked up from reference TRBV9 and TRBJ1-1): DSGVTQTPKHLITATGQRVTLRCSPRSGDLSVYWYQQSLDQGLQFLIQYYNGEERAKGNILERFSAQQFPDLHSELNLSSLELGDSALYFCASRASGVANTEAFFGQGTRLTVV.

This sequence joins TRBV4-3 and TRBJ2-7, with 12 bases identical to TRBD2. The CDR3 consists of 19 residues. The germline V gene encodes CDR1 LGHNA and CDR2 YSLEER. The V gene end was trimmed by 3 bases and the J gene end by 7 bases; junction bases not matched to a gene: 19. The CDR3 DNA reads TGCGCCAGCAGCCAGGGGGCACAGGTTTGGACTAGCGGGACCCCGGAGCAGTACTTC. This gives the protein CASSQGAQVWTSGTPEQYF.

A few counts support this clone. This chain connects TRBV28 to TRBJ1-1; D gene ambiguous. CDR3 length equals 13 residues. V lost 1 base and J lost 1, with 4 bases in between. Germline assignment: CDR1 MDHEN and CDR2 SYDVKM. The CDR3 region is CASSLYTNTEAFF. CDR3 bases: TGTGCCAGCAGTTTATACACGAACACTGAAGCTTTCTTT.

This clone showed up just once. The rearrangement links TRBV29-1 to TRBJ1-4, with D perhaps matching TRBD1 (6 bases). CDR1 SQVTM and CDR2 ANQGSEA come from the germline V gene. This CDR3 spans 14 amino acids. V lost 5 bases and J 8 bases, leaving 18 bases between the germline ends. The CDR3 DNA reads TGCAGCGTTCAGGGGTCGGGCGAGGGAGAAAAACTGTTTTTT. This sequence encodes CSVQGSGEGEKLFF.